The 27 T cell receptor beta chains in this list originate from one sample, sequenced in a study of shared clonotypes between healthy human individuals. TCRdb's copy holds only in-frame clones and misses some; the assay was immunoSEQ multiplex PCR. Of about 2.3 million clones detected, approximately 93% appear once; the ten largest clones hold 0.35% to 0.45%. Sequenced sample: naive CD4+ T cells from PBMCs. This sample's subset: CD45RA+ positively selected. Receptors were obtained from a man aged 18 to 29 in good health. Some clones in this sample may be carry-over from other donors' samples.

CDR3 region: CASSLEAKDTEAFF. CDR3 in DNA: TGCGCCAGCAGCTTGGAGGCAAAGGACACTGAAGCTTTCTTT. V usage is TRBV5-1 and J usage is TRBJ1-1; D is unclear. The CDR3 is 14 amino acids. Germline V lookup: CDR1 SGHRS, CDR2 YFSETQ. V gave up 0 bases and J gave up 3 bases, with 9 bases separating them.

The chain employs TRBV4-2 and TRBJ2-7; D remains ambiguous. Germline V lookup: CDR1 LGHNA, CDR2 YNFKEQ. This CDR3 contains 15 residues. V shed 4 bases and J shed 5 bases, with 18 bases lying between them. The CDR3 sequence: CASSLSTVGLNEQYF. The CDR3 region has the DNA TGTGCCAGCAGCCTCTCCACGGTGGGATTGAACGAGCAGTACTTC.

V and J are TRBV7-2 and TRBJ2-6; TRBD2 is a possible D gene (6 bases). This CDR3 spans 16 amino acids. CDR1 and CDR2 (germline): SGHTA, FQGNSA. V lost 8 bases to trimming and J lost 0 bases, with 14 bases between them. CDR3 loop: CASYLRGTSGANVLTF. The CDR3 nucleotides are TGTGCCAGCTACCTACGGGGGACCTCTGGGGCCAACGTCCTGACTTTC.

J is TRBJ2-7 and V is TRBV6-6, with D maybe TRBD2 (7 bases). Germline V CDR1 and CDR2: MNHNY, SVGAGI (reference sequence). The V end was cut by 8 bases, the J end by 0 bases, with 20 bases between. This CDR3 contains 16 residues. CDR3 amino acids: CASRGRELFVSYEQYF. The DNA of the CDR3 is TGTGCCAGCCGGGGGCGGGAGTTGTTTGTCTCCTACGAGCAGTACTTC.

V gene TRBV7-3 combines with J gene TRBJ2-1, with 12 nucleotides matching TRBD2. V was pared by 5 bases and J by 6 bases, with 5 bases of the junction left unmatched. CDR1 is SGHTA and CDR2 is FQGTGA in the germline V gene. The CDR3 covers 15 residues. The CDR3 DNA reads TGTGCCAGCAGCGAGACTAGCGGGAGTTTCAATGAGCAGTTCTTC. Its translation is CASSETSGSFNEQFF.

This rearrangement joins TRBV5-1 to TRBJ2-7; TRBD2 aligns across 9 bases. The CDR3 covers 14 residues. Germline V gene lookup returns CDR1 SGHRS and CDR2 YFSETQ. V trimming: 6 bases; J trimming: 0 bases; junction bases outside the gene matches: 4. DNA of the CDR3: TGCGCCAGCACCAAGACTAGCGGCTCCTACGAGCAGTACTTC. It yields the protein CASTKTSGSYEQYF.

The chain recombines TRBV27 with TRBJ2-7; tentative D call: TRBD2 (6 bases). V was trimmed by 6 bases and J by 4 bases, leaving 19 bases between them. There are 15 residues in the CDR3. Germline V lookup: CDR1 MNHEY, CDR2 SMNVEV (reference sequence). The CDR3 region has the DNA TGTGCCAGCAGCCCACCCGCGGGAAGACGATACGAGCAGTACTTC. Protein: CASSPPAGRRYEQYF.

The chain uses TRBV7-2 and TRBJ2-7; D is perhaps TRBD1 or TRBD2 (6 bases each). The CDR3 consists of 15 residues. Germline V lookup: CDR1 SGHTA, CDR2 FQGNSA. The V end was cut by 4 bases, the J end by 2 bases, with 15 bases between. CDR3 loop: CASSSRRGSPYEQYF. CDR3 DNA sequence: TGTGCCAGCAGCTCAAGGAGGGGGTCCCCCTACGAGCAGTACTTC.

This chain uses TRBV5-1 with TRBJ2-7; perhaps TRBD2 as D (5 bases). Germline V lookup: CDR1 SGHRS, CDR2 YFSETQ. The CDR3 extends over 15 amino acids. V gave up 6 bases and J gave up 3 bases, with 19 bases separating them. CDR3 sequence reads: CASTPGRGSVYEQYF. The CDR3 DNA sequence: TGCGCCAGCACCCCCGGCCGGGGATCGGTCTACGAGCAGTACTTC.

The chain couples TRBV21-1 to TRBJ2-1; the listed D gene, TRBD2, was not tested against the DNA. TRBV21-1 is a pseudogene segment. CDR3 length: 16 residues. Here the CDR3 DNA reads TGTGCCAGCAGCAAACCGGGGAGCAACAAGGACAATGAGCAGTTCTTC. This sequence encodes CASSKPGSNKDNEQFF.

J is TRBJ2-3 and V is TRBV2; possibly TRBD2 for D (7 bases). V was trimmed by 7 bases and J by 0 bases, leaving 11 bases between them. CDR1 and CDR2 (germline): SNHLY, FYNNEI. The CDR3 has 14 residues. The CDR3: CASKAGQSTDTQYF. CDR3 coding DNA: TGTGCCAGCAAAGCGGGACAAAGCACAGATACGCAGTATTTT.

The rearrangement joins TRBV13 to TRBJ2-7; D not certain. V dropped 1 base and J dropped 4 bases, with 14 bases sitting between them. This CDR3 contains 15 residues. CDR1 is PRHDT, CDR2 FYEKMQ, per germline (reference sequence). The CDR3: CASSLAPDLGYEQYF. CDR3 sequence (DNA): TGTGCCAGCAGCTTAGCCCCTGACCTCGGATACGAGCAGTACTTC.

Of note for this clone: The sample carries other DNA sequences with the same CDR3. V and J are TRBV5-1 and TRBJ2-7; 9 bases agree with TRBD2. This CDR3 is built from 15 residues. Trimming at V came to 0 bases and at J to 9 bases, leaving 10 bases not matched to a gene. Germline CDR1 is SGHRS and CDR2 is YFSETQ. CDR3 coding DNA: TGCGCCAGCAGCTTGGACGGGACTAGCTGGGGAATGCAGTACTTC. Translating gives CASSLDGTSWGMQYF.

Note on this clone: This sample also contains other DNA sequences that code for the same CDR3. V is TRBV28 and J is TRBJ2-1, with 11 positions matching TRBD2. The J segment lost 2 bases and the V segment lost 6 bases, leaving 3 bases of the junction unmatched. The CDR3 totals 15 residues. Germline V gene sequence: CDR1 MDHEN, CDR2 SYDVKM. The CDR3 DNA reads as TGTGCCAGCAGCTCGGGACTAGCGGCCTACAATGAGCAGTTCTTC. It encodes CASSSGLAAYNEQFF.

The rearrangement links TRBV28 to TRBJ2-7; tentative D call: TRBD1 (6 bases). Germline assignment: CDR1 MDHEN and CDR2 SYDVKM. The CDR3 has 16 residues. Trimming removed 7 bases at V and 0 bases at J, with 19 bases between. The CDR3 nucleotides are TGTGCCAGCAAACCGGTTGGACAGTCCTTCTCCTACGAGCAGTACTTC. This translates into CASKPVGQSFSYEQYF. Supplemented by reference TRBV28 and TRBJ2-7, the full variable domain reads DVKVTQSSRYLVKRTGEKVFLECVQDMDHENMFWYRQDPGLGLRLIYFSYDVKMKEKGDIPEGYSVSREKKERFSLILESASTNQTSMYLCASKPVGQSFSYEQYFGPGTRLTVT.

The V gene is TRBV7-2, the J gene TRBJ2-5; 8 bases map to TRBD1. This CDR3 contains 14 residues. The germline CDR1 and CDR2 sequences are SGHTA and FQGNSA. V shed 2 bases and J 4 bases; nucleotides not matched to a gene: 3. CDR3 bases: TGTGCCAGCAGCTTAACAGGGACAGGAGAGACCCAGTACTTC. Protein product: CASSLTGTGETQYF.

The V call is TRBV5-1, the J call TRBJ1-2; tentative D call: TRBD1 (6 bases). Deletions cut 3 bases from V and 3 bases from J, with 15 bases between. This CDR3 spans 15 amino acids. CDR1 is SGHRS, CDR2 YFSETQ, per germline. The DNA for the CDR3 is TGCGCCAGCAGCTGGGGCCTCGGGGGCGACTATGGCTACACCTTC. This encodes CASSWGLGGDYGYTF.

V gene TRBV28 combines with J gene TRBJ2-7; D ambiguous. The CDR3 has 15 amino acids. Germline values: CDR1 MDHEN, CDR2 SYDVKM. The V gene lost 1 base and the J gene lost 1 base, with 11 bases spanning the gap. The CDR3 DNA is TGTGCCAGCAGTTTATTCAACAGCCCTTCCTACGAGCAGTACTTC. Translating it yields CASSLFNSPSYEQYF.

The chain couples TRBV14 to TRBJ2-1; D is unresolved. CDR1 and CDR2 (germline): SGHDN, FVKESK. V shed 7 bases and J shed 8 bases, with 15 bases lying between them. This CDR3 contains 13 residues. The CDR3 DNA reads as TGTGCCAGCACCCAGGACCCCCGGGATGAGCAGTTCTTC. Translated, it gives CASTQDPRDEQFF.

This chain joins TRBV7-2 and TRBJ2-7; 7 bases are shared with TRBD1. V dropped 2 bases and J dropped 0; count of bases not matched to a gene: 4. The CDR3 contains 15 residues. Germline assignment: CDR1 SGHTA and CDR2 FQGNSA. CDR3 nucleotides: TGTGCCAGCAGCTTACTCGGACAGGACTCCTACGAGCAGTACTTC. This translates into CASSLLGQDSYEQYF.

This clone came up once. This rearrangement joins TRBV5-1 to TRBJ1-2, with D unresolved. V was trimmed by 3 bases and J by 7 bases, leaving 13 bases between them. Looked up from germline, CDR1 is SGHRS and CDR2 is YFSETQ. The CDR3 sequence is 13 residues long. CDR3 DNA: TGCGCCAGCAGCTCAGCCGGGCTTCGTGGCTACACCTTC. Translation gives CASSSAGLRGYTF.

This sequence joins TRBV18 and TRBJ1-2, with D perhaps matching TRBD1 (5 bases). CDR1 is KGHSH, CDR2 LQKENI, per germline. V was shortened by 3 bases and J by 8 bases, with 16 bases between the two germline ends. This CDR3 is built from 14 residues. Here the CDR3 DNA reads TGTGCCAGCTCACCGCAGGGTTGGGGAAAAGGCTACACCTTC. It yields the protein CASSPQGWGKGYTF.

The CDR3 loop reads CSGSGRVQETQYF. CDR3 bases: TGCAGCGGGAGCGGGAGGGTACAAGAGACCCAGTACTTC. This chain connects TRBV29-1 to TRBJ2-5; 10 positions match TRBD2. V was pared by 7 bases and J by 2 bases, with 4 bases of the junction left unmatched. CDR1 is SQVTM and CDR2 is ANQGSEA in the germline V gene. The CDR3 covers 13 residues.

CDR3 DNA sequence: TGTGCCAGCGAAATTTCAGGGGGCTCCCACTATGGCTACACCTTC. Encoded protein: CASEISGGSHYGYTF. The chain combines TRBV25-1 with TRBJ1-2; 8 bases match TRBD1. The germline V gene encodes CDR1 MGHDK and CDR2 SYGVNS. Unmatched junction bases numbered 11, after V lost 8 bases and J lost 3 bases. The CDR3 contains 15 residues.

J is TRBJ2-3 and V is TRBV9, with D maybe TRBD2 (5 bases). This CDR3 has 14 amino acids. Germline values: CDR1 SGDLS, CDR2 YYNGEE. Trimming shortened V by 2 bases and J by 4 bases, and 11 bases separated the two germline ends. In DNA, the CDR3 is TGTGCCAGCAGCGTTTATTCGCGGGCAGATACGCAGTATTTT. This gives the protein CASSVYSRADTQYF.

This chain connects TRBV5-1 to TRBJ2-7, with TRBD1 identical over 8 bases. The V gene's germline CDR1 is SGHRS and CDR2 YFSETQ. Unmatched junction bases numbered 6, after V lost 2 bases and J lost 2 bases. This CDR3 is 15 amino acids long. The CDR3 spells CASSFTGTGAYEQYF. The DNA of the CDR3 is TGCGCCAGCAGCTTTACCGGGACAGGAGCCTACGAGCAGTACTTC.

This rearrangement joins TRBV6-6 to TRBJ2-5; D could derive from TRBD1 or TRBD2 (5 bases each). The ends were cut back, 8 bases at V and 4 bases at J, with 20 bases in the middle. Looked up from germline, CDR1 is MNHNY and CDR2 is SVGAGI (reference sequence). The CDR3 length is 15 residues. The CDR3 DNA follows: TGTGCCAGCGCGAGGGACCACACCAGAGGAGAGACCCAGTACTTC. It encodes CASARDHTRGETQYF.